This is a list of T cell receptor beta chains from one sample in a study of blood T cell repertoires in COVID-19. Libraries were prepared by immunoSEQ multiplex PCR; TCRdb keeps only in-frame clonotypes and omits some of them. This sample has 200,000 to 250,000 clones, with around 83% found just once. Sequencing used peripheral blood. All receptors come from a young man who had recovered from COVID-19. Each CDR3 is given with its conserved first and last residue. The D gene is left open where the match is weak. Size tells how often a clone was seen (once, few, many) or the class of an expanded clone, and some rows leave it out.

TRBJ2-5 | few | TRBV7-3 | TRBD2 | CASSLGRVAGQETQYF | TGTGCCAGCAGCTTAGGGAGGGTGGCAGGCCAAGAGACCCAGTACTTC
TRBJ2-3 | - | TRBV6-5 | - | CASRETSSTDTQYF | TGTGCCAGCAGAGAGACTTCTAGCACAGATACGCAGTATTTT
TRBJ1-1 | - | TRBV10-3 | - | CAIRQGPIMNTEAFF | TGTGCCATCAGACAGGGCCCTATCATGAACACTGAAGCTTTCTTT
TRBJ2-7 | - | TRBV11-2 | - | CASSLGRDGEQYF | TGTGCCAGCAGCTTAGGGAGGGACGGCGAGCAGTACTTC
TRBJ2-3 | - | TRBV5-6 | - | CASSAGSITQYF | TGTGCCAGCAGCGCGGGATCAATTACGCAGTATTTT
TRBJ2-1 | - | TRBV7-2 | TRBD2 | CASRRGTSGWDEQFF | TGTGCCAGCAGACGCGGGACTAGCGGGTGGGATGAGCAGTTCTTC
TRBJ2-5 | - | TRBV5-4 | - | CASSFGYQETQYF | TGTGCCAGCAGCTTTGGCTACCAAGAGACCCAGTACTTC
TRBJ2-3 | - | TRBV5-6 | - | CASSFRQGTDTQYF | TGTGCCAGCAGCTTCCGACAGGGCACAGATACGCAGTATTTT
TRBJ2-1 | - | TRBV7-3 | TRBD2 | CASSATSGPYNEQFF | TGTGCCAGCAGCGCCACTAGCGGGCCCTACAATGAGCAGTTCTTC
TRBJ1-3 | - | TRBV5-1 | TRBD1 | CASSSRTGGGNTIYF | TGCGCCAGCAGCTCGAGGACAGGGGGTGGAAACACCATATATTTT
TRBJ1-5 | - | TRBV7-8 | - | CASSLGGGEGGQPQHF | TGTGCCAGCAGCTTAGGAGGCGGGGAGGGAGGTCAGCCCCAGCATTTT
TRBJ1-2 | - | TRBV29-1 | - | CSASSGNGYTF | TGCAGCGCTTCCTCGGGGAACGGCTACACCTTC
TRBJ2-7 | - | TRBV7-6 | - | CASSFSGVGDEQYF | TGTGCCAGCAGCTTTTCCGGGGTCGGCGACGAGCAGTACTTC
TRBJ2-7 | - | TRBV18 | TRBD1 | CASSRRDSGYEQYF | TGTGCCAGCTCACGCCGGGACAGCGGCTACGAGCAGTACTTC
TRBJ1-5 | - | TRBV7-2 | - | CASSLDINQPQHF | TGTGCCAGCAGCCTCGACATCAATCAGCCCCAGCATTTT
TRBJ1-2 | - | TRBV5-1 | - | CASSLETGHSYGYTF | TGCGCCAGCAGCTTGGAAACGGGACACAGCTATGGCTACACCTTC
TRBJ1-4 | - | TRBV27 | - | CASSVSGTQTEKLFF | TGTGCCAGCAGTGTCTCCGGGACACAGACAGAAAAACTGTTTTTT
TRBJ2-1 | - | TRBV7-8 | TRBD1 | CASSLKSPGQGQDEQFF | TGTGCCAGCAGCTTAAAGTCCCCGGGACAGGGCCAAGATGAGCAGTTCTTC
TRBJ2-3 | - | TRBV6-2/TRBV6-3 | - | CASSTPGRAVDTQYF | TGTGCCAGCAGTACTCCGGGCAGGGCTGTAGATACGCAGTATTTT
TRBJ2-1 | - | TRBV9 | TRBD2 | CASSVFSGGGAHNEQFF | TGTGCCAGCAGCGTATTTTCTGGCGGGGGGGCCCACAATGAGCAGTTCTTC
TRBJ1-5 | - | TRBV19 | - | CASSMRDQPQHF | TGTGCCAGTAGTATGCGGGATCAGCCCCAGCATTTT
TRBJ2-7 | - | TRBV19 | - | CASSIRGEGGIEQYF | TGTGCCAGTAGTATAAGGGGAGAGGGAGGAATTGAGCAGTACTTC
TRBJ1-5 | - | TRBV19 | TRBD1 | CASSIDLTGGNQPQHF | TGTGCCAGTAGTATAGATCTGACAGGGGGCAATCAGCCCCAGCATTTT
TRBJ1-5 | - | TRBV21-1 | - | CASSKTPTGHGRGSNQPQHF | TGTGCCAGCAGCAAAACGCCTACGGGACACGGAAGGGGTAGCAATCAGCCCCAGCATTTT
TRBJ1-5 | - | TRBV5-6 | TRBD1 | CASSLYGTVNQPQHF | TGTGCCAGCAGCTTGTATGGGACAGTCAATCAGCCCCAGCATTTT
TRBJ2-7 | - | TRBV6-5 | TRBD1 | CASSLPGTGINEQYF | TGTGCCAGCAGTTTACCGGGGACAGGGATCAACGAGCAGTACTTC
TRBJ2-5 | - | TRBV7-2 | - | CASSFGGAGETQYF | TGTGCCAGCAGCTTTGGGGGGGCTGGGGAGACCCAGTACTTC
TRBJ1-4 | once | TRBV18 | - | CASSRYAGATNEKLFF | TGTGCCAGCTCACGGTACGCGGGAGCAACTAATGAAAAACTGTTTTTT
TRBJ2-3 | - | TRBV6-1 | TRBD2 | CASSDLLAGGDTQYF | TGTGCCAGCAGTGACCTACTAGCGGGGGGAGATACGCAGTATTTT
TRBJ2-5 | - | TRBV10-1 | TRBD2 | CASSDERGEETQYF | TGCGCCAGCAGTGATGAGCGGGGAGAAGAGACCCAGTACTTC
TRBJ1-3 | - | TRBV19 | - | CASTRRGTGNTIYF | TGTGCCAGTACCAGAAGAGGTACTGGAAACACCATATATTTT
TRBJ2-3 | once | TRBV6-1 | TRBD1 | CASSDGTGGVDTQYF | TGTGCCAGCAGTGATGGGACAGGGGGTGTAGATACGCAGTATTTT
TRBJ2-2 | once | TRBV10-3 | TRBD2 | CAISEPSGNTGELFF | TGTGCCATCAGTGAGCCTAGCGGGAACACCGGGGAGCTGTTTTTT
TRBJ1-2 | once | TRBV19 | - | CASSNPPVGSEGYGYTF | TGTGCCAGTAGTAACCCCCCGGTCGGGTCAGAAGGCTATGGCTACACCTTC
TRBJ2-7 | once | TRBV9 | TRBD2 | CASSPRGGGAYEQYF | TGTGCCAGCAGCCCCCGCGGCGGGGGGGCTTACGAGCAGTACTTC
TRBJ1-5 | - | TRBV7-2 | - | CASSQNFGGVGQPQHF | TGTGCCAGCAGTCAGAACTTCGGGGGGGTCGGCCAGCCCCAGCATTTT
TRBJ2-5 | - | TRBV6-1 | TRBD2 | CASWGGYQETQYF | TGTGCCTCATGGGGGGGATACCAAGAGACCCAGTACTTC
TRBJ2-2 | - | TRBV11-2 | - | CASRLGRLAVTGELFF | TGTGCCAGCAGACTAGGAAGGCTTGCGGTCACCGGGGAGCTGTTTTTT
TRBJ2-6 | - | TRBV10-2 | - | CASSEGDHSGANVLTF | TGCGCCAGCAGTGAGGGAGACCACTCTGGGGCCAACGTCCTGACTTTC
TRBJ2-3 | - | TRBV6-6 | - | CASSSGGTDTQYF | TGTGCCAGCAGTTCGGGGGGCACAGATACGCAGTATTTT
TRBJ1-1 | - | TRBV5-1 | - | CASSQGRDYTEAFF | TGCGCCAGCAGCCAGGGCAGGGATTACACTGAAGCTTTCTTT
TRBJ1-6 | few | TRBV3-1/TRBV3-2 | - | CASSQVRSVDRRSPLHF | TGTGCCAGCAGCCAAGTACGGTCGGTCGATCGGAGGTCACCCCTCCACTTT
TRBJ1-5 | - | TRBV7-2 | TRBD1 | CASSGGQGNQPQHF | TGTGCCAGCAGCGGGGGACAGGGCAATCAGCCCCAGCATTTT
TRBJ2-1 | - | TRBV29-1 | - | CSVEYVSEQFF | TGCAGCGTTGAATACGTGAGTGAGCAGTTCTTC
TRBJ2-2 | once | TRBV14 | TRBD1 | CASSHRTGRATGELFF | TGTGCCAGCAGCCACCGGACAGGGCGCGCCACCGGGGAGCTGTTTTTT
TRBJ1-5 | - | TRBV2 | TRBD1 | CASRGTGDNQPQHF | TGTGCCAGCAGGGGGACAGGGGACAATCAGCCCCAGCATTTT
TRBJ1-1 | - | TRBV5-1 | - | CASSSGTRRDTEAFF | TGCGCCAGCAGCTCGGGGACCAGGAGGGACACTGAAGCTTTCTTT
TRBJ2-5 | - | TRBV5-1 | TRBD2 | CASSSGLVQETQYF | TGCGCCAGCAGCTCGGGACTAGTCCAAGAGACCCAGTACTTC
TRBJ2-2 | - | TRBV6-5 | - | CASRPQGSNTGELFF | TGTGCCAGCAGACCACAGGGATCGAACACCGGGGAGCTGTTTTTT
TRBJ2-3 | - | TRBV4-2 | - | CASSQDGPLADTQYF | TGTGCCAGCAGCCAAGATGGCCCCCTTGCAGATACGCAGTATTTT
TRBJ2-7 | few | TRBV5-1 | TRBD2 | CASSLKAGGLYEQYF | TGCGCCAGCAGCTTGAAAGCGGGGGGCCTCTACGAGCAGTACTTC
TRBJ1-3 | few | TRBV28 | TRBD1 | CASSSGQSGNTIYF | TGTGCCAGCAGTTCGGGACAGTCTGGAAACACCATATATTTT
TRBJ1-5 | - | TRBV19 | - | CASREDGRNNQPQHF | TGTGCCAGTAGGGAGGACGGACGGAACAATCAGCCCCAGCATTTT
TRBJ1-2 | - | TRBV11-1 | - | CASKARGRSGYTF | TGTGCCAGCAAGGCAAGGGGCCGAAGTGGCTACACCTTC